This TCR beta chain was found in a study of T cells in Graves' hyperthyroidism and ophthalmopathy (dated by TCRdb to the late 2010s). Regarding the research as a whole: Peripheral blood samples were taken at the time of initial diagnosis, prior to any treatment. A discovery cohort of around 98 patients, approximately 45 with Graves' ophthalmopathy and about 58 with stable Graves' hyperthyroidism, was used to find distinguishing TCR V-J signatures. An independent validation cohort of under 20 hyperthyroidism patients and approximately 15 patients who later progressed to ophthalmopathy tested prospective prediction of ophthalmopathy. The 90 or so discovery patients were randomly split 7:3 into training and test sets. Thyroid tissue and blood T-cell repertoires from about six Graves' hyperthyroidism patients were also compared in the study. Following sampling, methimazole starting at 30 mg daily was given to hyperthyroidism patients, and high-dose intravenous methylprednisolone was given to ophthalmopathy patients. The paper describes TCR Vbeta CDR3 sequencing of about 140 peripheral blood samples, made up of roughly 45 ophthalmopathy patients, more than 70 hyperthyroidism patients and some 17 progressor patients.

The TCR beta CDR3 regions were amplified from the RNA transcripts. A first-round RT-PCR of the TCR CDR3 used the HTBI primer set with the Qiagen OneStep RT-PCR kit. A second multiplex PCR round built the libraries, followed by size selection and purification. Paired-end sequencing of the libraries was performed with 100 bp reads on an Illumina HiSeq2000. For the original study's pipeline: SOAPnuke was used to process the raw data, with reads discarded if the reads contained adapters or uncalled bases, had a mean Phred below 15, or lacked an exact constant-primer or identifier match. High-quality paired reads were merged using COPE v1.2.5, and each unique nucleotide sequence was defined as a clonotype. MiTCR v1.1 was used to align the clonotypes against IMGT TRBV, TRBD and TRBJ reference segments. The analysis included only V-J combinations with a frequency above 0.0001, which together covered more than 98% of the repertoires. A TCS score was defined as the ratio between F50 (clonal expansion) and ExV (chaos), using BLOSUM62-based TCRdist between CDR3 peptides within each V-J. Welch's t-statistics and random forest reduced fewer than 550 V-J features to 13, which were used in a naive Bayes classifier (R e1071). The raw public reads went through TCRdb reprocessing: fastp at Q25, MiXCR clone calling, in-frame beta chains kept. Identical CDR3 proteins give one entry, which carries the most common genes and DNA. For this entry, the V and J calls and clone size follow TCRdb and not the study's own pipeline. The sample table contains 450,000 to 650,000 distinct CDR3 sequences; only one count was recorded for about a sixth of them. The ten largest clonotypes hold 15% to 20% of the sample.

Paper-wide results and their limitations: In validation, the model predicted progression to ophthalmopathy with about 71% sensitivity and approximately 78% specificity, a median of approximately 6.5 months before onset. Sample size was not statistically predetermined, and blinding of investigators to group allocation was not performed. Blood samples also contained most of the expanded thyroid clonotypes (frequency above 0.001), which suggests that blood repertoires may reflect thyroid immune responses. A 13 V-J signature model separated ophthalmopathy from stable hyperthyroidism, with 87.88% sensitivity and roughly 81% specificity in cross-validation and 80%/75% in testing.

In the ophthalmopathy patients, disease was moderately to severely active, with a Clinical Activity Score of 3 or more, a NOSPECS grade of 4 or more, and a duration of less than 3 months. Exclusion was applied to patients with uncontrolled infections, other autoimmune diseases, pregnancy or lactation. Diagnoses relied on clinical symptoms, serum thyroxine and TRAb, thyroid ultrasound and orbital computed tomography. PBMCs were isolated from about 10 ml of fresh peripheral blood by Ficoll-Paque density gradient centrifugation. Total RNA was extracted with Trizol reagent, and quality was checked on an Agilent 2100 Bioanalyzer. This clonotype was detected ten times or more. The antigen it binds to is not known. No base qualities exist here, and no much larger clone lies one base off it. Input material: blood. This clonotype was obtained from a woman in her late teens or twenties with Graves' ophthalmopathy.

The nucleotide sequence is TGTGCCAGCAGTTTAATACAGGGGCCCACTGAAGCTTTCTTT. Its coded protein is CASSLIQGPTEAFF. The rearranged chain carries TRBV27 and TRBJ1-1, with 7 junctional bases fitting TRBD1. Looking up the germline V gene (reference sequence) yields CDR1 MNHEY and CDR2 SMNVEV. The CDR3 runs 14 amino acids, cysteine and phenylalanine included. CDR3 DNA is the only sequence kept; it has 42 bases, read in frame from the first base. V loses 2 bases at its end and J loses 4 bases; junction bases beyond the gene matches: 4.